This record concerns one TCR beta chain sequence. Both 60 Vbeta primers and 13 Jbeta primers went into the PCR. The table came from immunoSEQ multiplex PCR; TCRdb's copy has only in-frame clones and leaves some out. The data show around 90,000 clones, roughly 78% seen once. Germline assignment: CDR1 SGHVS and CDR2 FQNEAQ. After removal of 6 bases from V and 4 bases from J, the junction contained 24 bases not matched to a gene. The CDR3 length is 20 residues. The sample originates from a study of cytomegalovirus exposure and HLA in healthy donors. What was sequenced was PBMCs. The rearrangement uses TRBV7-8 and TRBJ2-1; 7 bases are shared with TRBD2. This clonotype originated in a man aged 25 to 40 in good health and CMV-seronegative. The CDR3 DNA sequence: TGTGCCAGCAGAAAAGGACGGGGAGCGGGGCAGGCTTTACTTTACAATGAGCAGTTCTTC. Its protein is CASRKGRGAGQALLYNEQFF.